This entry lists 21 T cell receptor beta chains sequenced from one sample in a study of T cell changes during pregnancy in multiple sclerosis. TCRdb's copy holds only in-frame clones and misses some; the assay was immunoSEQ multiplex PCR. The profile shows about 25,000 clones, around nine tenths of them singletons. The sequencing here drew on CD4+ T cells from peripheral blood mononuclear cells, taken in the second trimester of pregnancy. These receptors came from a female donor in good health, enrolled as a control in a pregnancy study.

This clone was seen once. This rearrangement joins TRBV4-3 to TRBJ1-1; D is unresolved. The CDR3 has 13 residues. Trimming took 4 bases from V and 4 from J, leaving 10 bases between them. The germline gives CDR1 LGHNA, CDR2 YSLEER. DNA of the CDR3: TGCGCCAGCAGCCGCGCGGGTGGCACTGAAGCTTTCTTT. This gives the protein CASSRAGGTEAFF.

The CDR3 DNA is TGTGCCAGCAGTTACGGAGTTCAGGGGAGGAACACTGAAGCTTTCTTT. Residues: CASSYGVQGRNTEAFF. The chain combines TRBV6-5 with TRBJ1-1, with a possible D match to TRBD1 (6 bases). CDR3 size: 16 residues. V lost 2 bases and J lost 1, with 14 bases in between. CDR1 MNHEY and CDR2 SVGAGI come from the germline V gene.

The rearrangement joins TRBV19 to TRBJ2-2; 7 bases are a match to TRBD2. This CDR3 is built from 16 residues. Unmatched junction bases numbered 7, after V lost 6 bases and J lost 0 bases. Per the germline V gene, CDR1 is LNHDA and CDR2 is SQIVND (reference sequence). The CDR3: CASSLGGISNTGELFF. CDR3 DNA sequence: TGTGCCAGTAGCTTGGGGGGGATTTCGAACACCGGGGAGCTGTTTTTT. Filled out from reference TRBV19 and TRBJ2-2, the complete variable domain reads DGGITQSPKYLFRKEGQNVTLSCEQNLNHDAMYWYRQDPGQGLRLIYYSQIVNDFQKGDIAEGYSVSREKKESFPLTVTSAQKNPTAFYLCASSLGGISNTGELFFGEGSRLTVL.

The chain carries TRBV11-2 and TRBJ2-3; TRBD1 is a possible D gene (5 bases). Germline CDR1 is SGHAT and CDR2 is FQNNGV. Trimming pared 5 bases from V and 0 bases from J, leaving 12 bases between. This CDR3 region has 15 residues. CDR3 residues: CASSNYRRSTDTQYF. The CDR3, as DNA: TGTGCCAGCAGCAACTACAGGAGAAGCACAGATACGCAGTATTTT.

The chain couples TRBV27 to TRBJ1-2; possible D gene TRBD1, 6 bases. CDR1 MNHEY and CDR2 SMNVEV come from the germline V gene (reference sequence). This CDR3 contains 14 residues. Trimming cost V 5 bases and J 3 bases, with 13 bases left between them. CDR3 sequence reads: CASSIQGSDYGYTF. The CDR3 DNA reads TGTGCCAGCAGTATCCAGGGGAGTGACTATGGCTACACCTTC.

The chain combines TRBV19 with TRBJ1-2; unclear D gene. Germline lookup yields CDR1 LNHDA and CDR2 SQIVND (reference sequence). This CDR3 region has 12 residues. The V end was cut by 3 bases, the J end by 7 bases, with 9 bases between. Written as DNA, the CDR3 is TGTGCCAGTAGTATCGGGGATGGTGGCTACACCTTC. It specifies CASSIGDGGYTF.

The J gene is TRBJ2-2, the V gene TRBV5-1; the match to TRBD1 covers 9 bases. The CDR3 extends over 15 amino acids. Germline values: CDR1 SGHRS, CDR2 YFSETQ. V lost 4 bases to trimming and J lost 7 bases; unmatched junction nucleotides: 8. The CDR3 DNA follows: TGCGCCAGCAGCCCGGGACAGGGCAGAGACGGGGAGCTGTTTTTT. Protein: CASSPGQGRDGELFF.

CDR3 sequence: CASSQRGTNEQFF. DNA of the CDR3: TGTGCCAGCAGCCAAAGGGGGACCAATGAGCAGTTCTTC. The J gene is TRBJ2-1, the V gene TRBV4-2, with a weak D call TRBD1 (6 bases). The CDR3 totals 13 residues. The germline V gene has CDR1 LGHNA and CDR2 YNFKEQ. V lost 2 bases and J 6 bases, leaving 8 bases between the germline ends.

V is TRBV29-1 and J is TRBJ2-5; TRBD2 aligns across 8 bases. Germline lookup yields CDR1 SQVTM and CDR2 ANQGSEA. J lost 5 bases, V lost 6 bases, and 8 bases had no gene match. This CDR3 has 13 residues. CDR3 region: CSVNQGLGETQYF. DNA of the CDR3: TGCAGCGTCAACCAGGGACTAGGGGAGACCCAGTACTTC. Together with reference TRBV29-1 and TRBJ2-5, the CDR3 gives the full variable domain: SAVISQKPSRDICQRGTSLTIQCQVDSQVTMMFWYRQQPGQSLTLIATANQGSEATYESGFVIDKFPISRPNLTFSTLTVSNMSPEDSSIYLCSVNQGLGETQYFGPGTRLLVL.

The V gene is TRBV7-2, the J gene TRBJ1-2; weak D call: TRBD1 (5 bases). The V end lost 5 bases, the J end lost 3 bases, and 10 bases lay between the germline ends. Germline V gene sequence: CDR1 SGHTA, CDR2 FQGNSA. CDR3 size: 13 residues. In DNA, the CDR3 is TGTGCCAGCAGCCCGGCAGGGTACTATGGCTACACCTTC. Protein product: CASSPAGYYGYTF.

CDR3 residues: CASAFGTVFDHEQYF. CDR3 nucleotides: TGTGCCAGCGCCTTCGGGACAGTATTCGACCACGAGCAGTACTTC. The V call is TRBV6-5, the J call TRBJ2-7, with 7 bases identical to TRBD1. The V segment lost 8 bases and the J segment 5 bases; nucleotides outside the gene matches: 15. In germline, CDR1 is MNHEY, CDR2 SVGAGI. The length of the CDR3 is 15 residues.

CDR3 nucleotide sequence: TGTGCCAGCAGTTTACTTCGGGACAGGGATCTCTACGAGCAGTACTTC. It yields the protein CASSLLRDRDLYEQYF. The chain carries TRBV27 and TRBJ2-7, with TRBD1 identical over 9 bases. Germline CDR1 is MNHEY and CDR2 is SMNVEV (reference sequence). The junction had 8 bases not matched to a gene; V was cut back by 2 bases and J by 3 bases. This CDR3 comprises 16 residues.

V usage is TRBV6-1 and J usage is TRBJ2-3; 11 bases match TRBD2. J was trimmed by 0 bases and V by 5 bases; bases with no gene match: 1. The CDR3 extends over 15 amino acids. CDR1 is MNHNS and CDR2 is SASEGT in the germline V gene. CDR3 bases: TGTGCCAGCAGTCGACTAGCGGGAAGCACAGATACGCAGTATTTT. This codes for CASSRLAGSTDTQYF.

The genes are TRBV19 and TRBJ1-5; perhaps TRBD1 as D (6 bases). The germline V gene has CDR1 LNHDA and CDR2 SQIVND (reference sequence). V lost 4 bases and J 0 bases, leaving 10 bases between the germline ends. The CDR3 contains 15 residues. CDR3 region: CASSKGHYSNQPQHF. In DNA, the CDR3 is TGTGCCAGTAGTAAGGGACACTATAGCAATCAGCCCCAGCATTTT.

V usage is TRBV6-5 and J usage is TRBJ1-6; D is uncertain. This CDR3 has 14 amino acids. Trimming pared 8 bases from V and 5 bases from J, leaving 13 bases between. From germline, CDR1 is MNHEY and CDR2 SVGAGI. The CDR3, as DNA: TGTGCCAGCCGCCCGCCAGGCAATAATTCACCCCTCCACTTT. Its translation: CASRPPGNNSPLHF.

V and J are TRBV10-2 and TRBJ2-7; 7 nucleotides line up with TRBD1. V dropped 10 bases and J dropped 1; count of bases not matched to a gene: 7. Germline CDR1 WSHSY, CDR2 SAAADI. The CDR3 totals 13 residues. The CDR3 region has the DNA TGCGCCACCCGGGACAGCCCATCCTACGAGCAGTACTTC. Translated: CATRDSPSYEQYF.

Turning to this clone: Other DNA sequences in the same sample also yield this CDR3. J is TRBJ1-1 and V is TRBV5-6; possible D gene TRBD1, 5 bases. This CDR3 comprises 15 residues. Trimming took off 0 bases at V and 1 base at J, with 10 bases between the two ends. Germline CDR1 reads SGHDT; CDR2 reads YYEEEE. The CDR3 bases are TGTGCCAGCAGCTTGGCCCCTACAGGGAACACTGAAGCTTTCTTT. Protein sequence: CASSLAPTGNTEAFF.

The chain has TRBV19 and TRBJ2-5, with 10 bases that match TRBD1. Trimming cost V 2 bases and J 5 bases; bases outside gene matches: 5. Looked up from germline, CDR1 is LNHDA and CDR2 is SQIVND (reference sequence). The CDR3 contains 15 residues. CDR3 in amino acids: CASSIRQGAGETQYF. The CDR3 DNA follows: TGTGCCAGTAGTATACGACAGGGGGCTGGGGAGACCCAGTACTTC.

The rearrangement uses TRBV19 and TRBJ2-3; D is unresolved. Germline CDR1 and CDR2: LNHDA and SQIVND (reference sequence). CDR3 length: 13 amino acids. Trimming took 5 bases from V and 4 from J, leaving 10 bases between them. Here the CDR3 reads CASSLSPPDTQYF. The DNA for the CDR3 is TGTGCCAGTAGTCTTAGCCCCCCAGATACGCAGTATTTT.

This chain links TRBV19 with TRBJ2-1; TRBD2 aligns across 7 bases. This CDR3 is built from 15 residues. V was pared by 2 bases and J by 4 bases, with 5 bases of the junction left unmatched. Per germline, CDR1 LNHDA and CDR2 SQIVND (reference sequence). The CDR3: CASSINLAVYNEQFF. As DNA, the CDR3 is TGTGCCAGTAGTATAAATCTAGCGGTTTACAATGAGCAGTTCTTC.

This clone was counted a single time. The CDR3 region is CSDRTSGTDTQYF. As DNA, the CDR3 is TGCAGCGACAGGACTAGCGGCACAGATACGCAGTATTTT. The rearrangement links TRBV29-1 to TRBJ2-3; 9 bases map to TRBD2. There are 13 residues in the CDR3. From germline, CDR1 is SQVTM and CDR2 ANQGSEA. The trim removed 7 bases at V and 1 base at J, leaving 3 bases unmatched.